The following is a T cell receptor (beta chain) sequence with its context. Its antigen is as yet unknown. This sample is drawn from a study of ipilimumab plus nivolumab after autologous stem cell transplantation. Overall study context: Typical patient got 5 or 6 ipilimumab doses and about eight nivolumab doses (median). Findings and limits, study-wide: TCR repertoire, Treg phenotype and gut microbiota reportedly support more study of this approach.

The V and J ends lost 3 bases and 3 bases, in that order; junction bases with no gene match: 4. The CDR3 runs 15 residues. CDR1 KGHSH and CDR2 LQKENI come from the germline V gene. Patients got ipilimumab 1 mg/kg beginning 14 to 28 days post-transplant. Patients got 3 mg/kg IV nivolumab weeks 1, 4, 7, 10, then biweekly through week 26. Using immunoSEQ multiplex PCR, the repertoire was profiled, and TCRdb retains in-frame clones only, with some absent. The sample lists roughly 10,000 clones; approximately 80% were seen once. The TCR originated in a male donor with diffuse large B-cell lymphoma. The rearrangement links TRBV18 to TRBJ2-7; the match to TRBD1 covers 11 bases. The source material was PBMCs, sampled in a trial of ipilimumab plus nivolumab as post-transplant consolidation. The CDR3 nucleotides read TGTGCCAGCTCACCCGGACAGGGGGCGTTCTACGAGCAGTACTTC. Protein product: CASSPGQGAFYEQYF. Full variable domain (outside the CDR3, taken from reference TRBV18 and TRBJ2-7): NAGVMQNPRHLVRRRGQEARLRCSPMKGHSHVYWYRQLPEEGLKFMVYLQKENIIDESGMPKERFSAEFPKEGPSILRIQQVVRGDSAAYFCASSPGQGAFYEQYFGPGTRLTVT.